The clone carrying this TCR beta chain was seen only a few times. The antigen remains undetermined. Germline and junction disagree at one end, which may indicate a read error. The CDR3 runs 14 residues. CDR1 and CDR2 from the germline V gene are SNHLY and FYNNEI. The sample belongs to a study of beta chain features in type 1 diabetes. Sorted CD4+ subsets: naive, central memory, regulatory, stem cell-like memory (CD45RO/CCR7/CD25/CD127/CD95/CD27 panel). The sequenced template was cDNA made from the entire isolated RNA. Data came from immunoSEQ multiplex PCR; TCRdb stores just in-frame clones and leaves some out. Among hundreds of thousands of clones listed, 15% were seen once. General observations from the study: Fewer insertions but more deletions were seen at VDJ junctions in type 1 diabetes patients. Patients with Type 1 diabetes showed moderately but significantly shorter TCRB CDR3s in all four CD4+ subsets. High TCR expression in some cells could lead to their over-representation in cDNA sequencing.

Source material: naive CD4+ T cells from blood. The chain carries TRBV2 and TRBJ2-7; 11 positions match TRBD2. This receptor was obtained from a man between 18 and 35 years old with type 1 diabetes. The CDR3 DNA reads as TGTGCCAGCAGTGCCACAGGACTAGCGGGTGCCAGGAGCTTC. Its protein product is CASSATGLAGARSF.